The rows below give T cell receptor beta chains drawn from one sample of a study of blood T cell repertoires in COVID-19. Measured with immunoSEQ multiplex PCR; TCRdb has only the in-frame clones, and not every one. This sample has approximately 180,000 clones, with 87% found just once. The sequenced sample was peripheral blood. The receptors stem from a man aged 55 to 70 with active or convalescent COVID-19. Both conserved end residues are part of each CDR3. A D gene is named only where the DNA matches it firmly. Clone size appears in some rows only: once, few, many, or a class for an expanded clone.

v_gene	abundance	d_gene	j_gene	CDR3aa	CDR3nt
TRBV5-1	.	.	TRBJ1-2	CASSLGAGLNGYTF	TGCGCCAGCAGCTTGGGTGCAGGTTTGAATGGCTACACCTTC
TRBV12-5	once	.	TRBJ1-2	CASGLDFERYGYTF	TGTGCTAGTGGTTTGGATTTTGAGAGGTATGGCTACACCTTC
TRBV2	.	TRBD1	TRBJ1-5	CASSGGGQGSNQPQHF	TGTGCCAGCAGTGGGGGGGGACAGGGAAGCAATCAGCCCCAGCATTTT
TRBV2	.	.	TRBJ1-1	CASSLSLAFF	TGTGCCAGCAGCCTATCCTTGGCTTTCTTT
TRBV3-1/TRBV3-2	.	.	TRBJ1-3	CASSRPYLGNTIYF	TGTGCCAGCAGCCGCCCCTACCTCGGAAACACCATATATTTT
TRBV5-1	.	.	TRBJ2-3	CASSPIAGLADTQYF	TGCGCCAGCAGCCCAATCGCGGGGCTGGCAGATACGCAGTATTTT
TRBV7-3	.	.	TRBJ2-5	CASSLDPSVETQYF	TGTGCCAGCAGCCTCGATCCTAGCGTGGAGACCCAGTACTTC
TRBV7-2	.	.	TRBJ2-2	CASSFFGRVSAGELFF	TGTGCCAGCAGCTTCTTCGGCAGGGTATCGGCCGGGGAGCTGTTTTTT
TRBV6-5	.	.	TRBJ1-2	CASSYSAGDGYTF	TGTGCCAGCAGTTACTCGGCAGGGGACGGCTACACCTTC
TRBV13	few	.	TRBJ2-7	CASSSDSLDEQYF	TGTGCCAGCAGCTCGGACAGTCTCGACGAGCAGTACTTC
TRBV4-2	once	.	TRBJ2-3	CASSQEPSGAGTDTQYF	TGTGCCAGCAGCCAAGAACCTTCAGGGGCTGGCACAGATACGCAGTATTTT
TRBV2	.	TRBD1	TRBJ1-2	CASSEVTGLHGYTF	TGTGCCAGCAGTGAAGTGACAGGGCTCCATGGCTACACCTTC
TRBV5-1	.	TRBD2	TRBJ2-3	CASSLGSGGGTDTQYF	TGCGCCAGCAGCTTGGGAAGCGGGGGTGGGACAGATACGCAGTATTTT
TRBV9	.	.	TRBJ2-7	CASSPGQGRSHSYEQYF	TGTGCCAGCAGCCCCGGGCAGGGCCGATCACACTCCTACGAGCAGTACTTC
TRBV9	once	TRBD2	TRBJ2-2	CASSPWTSGGITGELFF	TGTGCCAGCAGCCCCTGGACTAGCGGGGGTATCACCGGGGAGCTGTTTTTT
TRBV25-1	.	.	TRBJ1-3	CASSESRNTIYF	TGTGCCAGCAGTGAATCCAGAAACACCATATATTTT
TRBV2	.	.	TRBJ2-1	CASSKASSSYNEQFF	TGTGCCAGCAGTAAGGCTAGCAGCTCCTACAATGAGCAGTTCTTC
TRBV6-5	once	.	TRBJ2-5	CASSLQGNVKETQYF	TGTGCCAGCAGCCTCCAGGGTAATGTCAAAGAGACCCAGTACTTC
TRBV10-1	.	TRBD1	TRBJ1-6	CASKDREGNSYNSPLHF	TGCGCCAGCAAGGACAGGGAAGGAAACTCCTATAATTCACCCCTCCACTTT
TRBV6-5	.	.	TRBJ1-1	CASRQTGNTEAFF	TGTGCCAGCAGGCAGACAGGCAACACTGAAGCTTTCTTT
TRBV19	.	TRBD1	TRBJ1-1	CASRKFPGQVNTEAFF	TGTGCCAGTCGAAAATTTCCGGGACAGGTGAACACTGAAGCTTTCTTT
TRBV4-1	.	TRBD1	TRBJ2-3	CASSQGGQGDTQYF	TGCGCCAGCAGCCAAGGGGGACAGGGAGATACGCAGTATTTT
TRBV25-1	.	.	TRBJ1-4	CASGPRGGEKLFF	TGTGCCAGCGGACCTCGGGGGGGTGAAAAACTGTTTTTT
TRBV5-1	.	.	TRBJ2-1	CASSKRKLSSYNEQFF	TGCGCCAGCAGCAAGCGAAAACTAAGCTCCTACAATGAGCAGTTCTTC
TRBV6-5	few	TRBD1	TRBJ1-6	CASSRTGGNSPLHF	TGTGCCAGCAGCCGGACAGGGGGCAATTCACCCCTCCACTTT
TRBV19	.	.	TRBJ1-5	CATAILGNQPQHF	TGTGCCACCGCTATCCTGGGCAATCAGCCCCAGCATTTT
TRBV19	.	.	TRBJ1-2	CASSIWGSLVYGYTF	TGTGCCAGTAGTATTTGGGGCAGCTTAGTCTATGGCTACACCTTC
TRBV19	.	.	TRBJ1-5	CASSIAAWRSSNQPQHF	TGTGCCAGTAGTATAGCCGCTTGGCGGTCTAGCAATCAGCCCCAGCATTTT
TRBV3-1/TRBV3-2	once	.	TRBJ1-3	CASSLSALGPGNTIYF	TGTGCCAGCAGTCTATCCGCCCTGGGGCCAGGAAACACCATATATTTT
TRBV12-5	once	.	TRBJ2-5	CASGLVGRPLGGTQYF	TGTGCTAGTGGTTTGGTAGGTCGGCCACTCGGGGGGACCCAGTACTTC
TRBV7-3	.	.	TRBJ1-1	CASSLTLNTEAFF	TGTGCCAGCAGCTTAACGTTAAACACTGAAGCTTTCTTT
TRBV6-1	.	.	TRBJ1-1	CASSGLRVAGGPSAFF	TGTGCCAGCAGTGGCCTTCGTGTCGCCGGGGGACCGAGTGCTTTCTTT
TRBV5-1	.	.	TRBJ1-1	CASSVQENTEAFF	TGCGCCAGCAGCGTACAGGAGAACACTGAAGCTTTCTTT
TRBV5-1	once	TRBD1	TRBJ2-2	CASSFYAISAKDRGRFTGELFF	TGCGCCAGCAGCTTCTACGCGATATCCGCTAAAGACAGGGGGCGATTTACCGGGGAGCTGTTTTTT